The T cell receptor beta chain under discussion was sequenced for a study of T cells after yellow fever vaccination. This CDR3 spans 15 amino acids. Trimming removed 0 bases at V and 1 base at J, with 7 bases between. Germline V gene data show CDR1 as SGHRS and CDR2 as YFSETQ. TCRdb recomputed calls from the 5' RACE reads with MiXCR, one row per CDR3 protein. Here the sample spans a few hundred thousand distinct CDR3 sequences, 8.7% being singletons. The TCR sequence derives from a man between 18 and 35 years old who received the YFV17D yellow fever vaccine. Here the sequenced sample was CD4+ T cells sorted from PBMCs, taken 5 days after the yellow fever booster vaccination. V gene TRBV5-1 combines with J gene TRBJ2-2; weak D call: TRBD1 (5 bases). CDR3 bases: TGCGCCAGCAGCTTGGACCAGGGGAACACCGGGGAGCTGTTTTTT. Its protein product is CASSLDQGNTGELFF.